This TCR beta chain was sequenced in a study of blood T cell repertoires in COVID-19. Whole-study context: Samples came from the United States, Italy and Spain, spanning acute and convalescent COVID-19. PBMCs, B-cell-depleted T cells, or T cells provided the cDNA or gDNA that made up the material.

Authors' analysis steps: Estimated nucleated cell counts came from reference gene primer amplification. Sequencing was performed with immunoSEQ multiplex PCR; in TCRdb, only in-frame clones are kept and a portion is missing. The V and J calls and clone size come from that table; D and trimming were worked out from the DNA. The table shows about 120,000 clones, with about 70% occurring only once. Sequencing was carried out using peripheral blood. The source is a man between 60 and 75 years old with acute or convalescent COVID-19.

The CDR3 is CASSVKTGTGNSPLHF. CDR3 bases: TGTGCCAGCAGTGTAAAAACCGGGACAGGGAATTCACCCCTCCACTTT. The chain carries TRBV25-1 and TRBJ1-6, with 9 bases aligning to TRBD1. Germline V gene sequence: CDR1 MGHDK, CDR2 SYGVNS. The CDR3 has 16 amino acids. Losses at the gene ends were 4 bases for V and 7 bases for J; bases not matched to a gene: 8. Complete variable domain (other parts from reference TRBV25-1 and TRBJ1-6): EADIYQTPRYLVIGTGKKITLECSQTMGHDKMYWYQQDPGMELHLIHYSYGVNSTEKGDLSSESTVSRIRTEHFPLTLESARPSHTSQYLCASSVKTGTGNSPLHFGNGTRLTVT.